Listed below are T cell receptor beta chains from one sample, sequenced in a study of blood T cell repertoires in COVID-19. Assay: immunoSEQ multiplex PCR; the TCRdb copy retains only in-frame clones and omits some. Of about 160,000 clones listed, about four fifths are singletons. Sequenced input: PBMCs or T cells enriched from blood (not recorded which). The source of these receptors is a woman between 55 and 75 years old who had recovered from COVID-19. CDR3s include the opening cysteine and the closing phenylalanine or tryptophan. The order of the fields is J gene, clone size, V gene, D gene, CDR3 protein, CDR3 DNA. A D gene is named only where the DNA matches it firmly. The size of a clone is reported for some rows only, either as once, few or many, or as a class for expanded clones.

j_call: TRBJ2-3
clone_size: .
v_call: TRBV3-1/TRBV3-2
d_call: TRBD2
cdr3_aa: CASTLLAGGPGDTQYF
cdr3_nt: TGTGCCAGCACTCTACTAGCGGGGGGCCCGGGAGATACGCAGTATTTT

j_call: TRBJ1-4
clone_size: once
v_call: TRBV6-5
d_call: .
cdr3_aa: CASRIREGNEKLFF
cdr3_nt: TGTGCCAGCAGAATCAGGGAGGGTAATGAAAAACTGTTTTTT

j_call: TRBJ2-2
clone_size: .
v_call: TRBV18
d_call: .
cdr3_aa: CASSPLGKTNTGELFF
cdr3_nt: TGTGCCAGCTCACCCTTGGGCAAGACGAACACCGGGGAGCTGTTTTTT

j_call: TRBJ1-2
clone_size: .
v_call: TRBV7-2
d_call: .
cdr3_aa: CASSLNQRANYGYTF
cdr3_nt: TGTGCCAGCAGCTTAAATCAGCGAGCTAACTATGGCTACACCTTC

j_call: TRBJ2-1
clone_size: .
v_call: TRBV18
d_call: .
cdr3_aa: CASSPPSGYNEQFF
cdr3_nt: TGTGCCAGCTCACCACCTAGCGGCTACAATGAGCAGTTCTTC

j_call: TRBJ2-5
clone_size: .
v_call: TRBV29-1
d_call: .
cdr3_aa: CSVELPGGWETQYF
cdr3_nt: TGCAGCGTTGAACTACCGGGGGGCTGGGAGACCCAGTACTTC

j_call: TRBJ2-6
clone_size: .
v_call: TRBV7-9
d_call: .
cdr3_aa: CASSLKDWGRDGANVLTF
cdr3_nt: TGTGCCAGCAGCTTAAAGGACTGGGGTAGGGATGGGGCCAACGTCCTGACTTTC

j_call: TRBJ1-2
clone_size: .
v_call: TRBV6-5
d_call: TRBD1
cdr3_aa: CASSYVRTGGNYGYTF
cdr3_nt: TGTGCCAGCAGTTACGTTCGGACAGGGGGCAATTATGGCTACACCTTC

j_call: TRBJ2-7
clone_size: .
v_call: TRBV18
d_call: .
cdr3_aa: CASSIYRANEQYF
cdr3_nt: TGTGCCAGCTCAATATACAGGGCTAACGAGCAGTACTTC

j_call: TRBJ2-3
clone_size: few
v_call: TRBV6-5
d_call: .
cdr3_aa: CASSYAGDTQYF
cdr3_nt: TGTGCCAGCAGTTATGCAGGGGATACGCAGTATTTT

j_call: TRBJ2-7
clone_size: .
v_call: TRBV5-4
d_call: .
cdr3_aa: CASSPTPGAYEQYF
cdr3_nt: TGTGCCAGCAGCCCTACGCCGGGGGCCTACGAGCAGTACTTC

j_call: TRBJ2-5
clone_size: many
v_call: TRBV2
d_call: TRBD1
cdr3_aa: CASRGTGLPQETQYF
cdr3_nt: TGTGCCAGCCGCGGGACAGGGCTTCCCCAAGAGACCCAGTACTTC

j_call: TRBJ1-1
clone_size: .
v_call: TRBV18
d_call: TRBD1
cdr3_aa: CASSLGQRNTEAFF
cdr3_nt: TGTGCCAGCTCGCTGGGACAGAGGAACACTGAAGCTTTCTTT

j_call: TRBJ1-1
clone_size: .
v_call: TRBV19
d_call: .
cdr3_aa: CASSMGEGTEAFF
cdr3_nt: TGTGCCAGTAGTATGGGGGAGGGAACTGAAGCTTTCTTT

j_call: TRBJ1-6
clone_size: .
v_call: TRBV7-9
d_call: .
cdr3_aa: CASRGMRGPGSPLHF
cdr3_nt: TGTGCCAGCAGGGGTATGCGGGGCCCCGGATCACCCCTCCACTTT

j_call: TRBJ1-1
clone_size: .
v_call: TRBV9
d_call: .
cdr3_aa: CASSVGEGRTEAFF
cdr3_nt: TGTGCCAGCAGCGTAGGAGAGGGTAGGACTGAAGCTTTCTTT

j_call: TRBJ1-2
clone_size: .
v_call: TRBV30
d_call: TRBD1
cdr3_aa: CAWTWTGGSYGYTF
cdr3_nt: TGTGCCTGGACCTGGACAGGGGGATCTTATGGCTACACCTTC

j_call: TRBJ1-2
clone_size: few
v_call: TRBV3-1/TRBV3-2
d_call: .
cdr3_aa: CASSQEPRVGYTF
cdr3_nt: TGTGCCAGCAGCCAAGAACCCAGGGTGGGCTACACCTTC

j_call: TRBJ2-3
clone_size: once
v_call: TRBV6-2/TRBV6-3
d_call: .
cdr3_aa: CASSYTKEDTQYF
cdr3_nt: TGTGCCAGCAGTTACACTAAGGAAGATACGCAGTATTTT

j_call: TRBJ1-2
clone_size: .
v_call: TRBV10-2
d_call: .
cdr3_aa: CASSESGRLNGYTF
cdr3_nt: TGCGCCAGCAGTGAGTCAGGACGACTAAATGGCTACACCTTC

j_call: TRBJ2-7
clone_size: .
v_call: TRBV10-1
d_call: .
cdr3_aa: CASIAGTSTYEQYF
cdr3_nt: TGCGCCAGCATCGCCGGGACAAGTACCTACGAGCAGTACTTC

j_call: TRBJ1-2
clone_size: .
v_call: TRBV3-1/TRBV3-2
d_call: TRBD1
cdr3_aa: CASTLGTGANYGYTF
cdr3_nt: TGTGCCAGCACCCTAGGGACAGGGGCTAACTATGGCTACACCTTC

j_call: TRBJ2-3
clone_size: .
v_call: TRBV5-4
d_call: TRBD1
cdr3_aa: CASSLGDRVGPDTQYF
cdr3_nt: TGTGCCAGCAGCTTAGGGGACAGGGTCGGCCCAGATACGCAGTATTTT

j_call: TRBJ2-3
clone_size: .
v_call: TRBV7-2
d_call: TRBD2
cdr3_aa: CASSSRVRGGPTSTDTQYF
cdr3_nt: TGTGCCAGCAGCTCAAGGGTGCGGGGGGGACCCACGAGCACAGATACGCAGTATTTT